The source of this T cell receptor beta chain is a study of shared clonotypes between healthy human individuals. Germline loops: CDR1 MGHDK, CDR2 SYGVNS. The germline V and J ends were trimmed by 4 bases and 7 bases, with 11 bases remaining between them. The CDR3 has 12 amino acids. Some clones are missing from TCRdb's copy, which holds only in-frame ones; the method was immunoSEQ multiplex PCR. The sample consists of about 2.4 million clones, roughly 93% of them appearing once. This clone has just one count. Antigen: not known. Overall study results and limits: There were few donors, and this limited the genetic and exposure-history diversity represented. Non-shared clonotypes showed lower generation probabilities than clonotypes common to all four donors.

Material for sequencing was naive CD4+ T cells from PBMCs. Noted subset: CD45RA+ positively selected. The chain links TRBV25-1 to TRBJ2-7; D uncertain. The sequence was obtained from a man aged 18 to 30 in good health. Some clones in this sample may be carry-over from other donors' samples. The CDR3 DNA reads TGTGCCAGCAGTGTGTACTTAGGGGAGCAGTACTTC. Translating gives CASSVYLGEQYF.